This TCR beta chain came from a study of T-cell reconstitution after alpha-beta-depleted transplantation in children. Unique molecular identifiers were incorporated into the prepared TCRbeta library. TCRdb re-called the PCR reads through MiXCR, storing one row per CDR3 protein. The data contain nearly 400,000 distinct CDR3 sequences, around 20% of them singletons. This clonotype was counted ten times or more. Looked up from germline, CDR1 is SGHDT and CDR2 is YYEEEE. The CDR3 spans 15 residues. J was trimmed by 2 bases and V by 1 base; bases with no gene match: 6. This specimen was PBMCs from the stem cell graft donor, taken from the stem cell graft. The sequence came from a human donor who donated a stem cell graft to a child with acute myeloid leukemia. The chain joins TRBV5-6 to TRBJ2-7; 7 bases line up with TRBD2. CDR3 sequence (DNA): TGTGCCAGCAGCTTGCCTGGCGGGAGAGCCTACGAGCAGTACTTC. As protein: CASSLPGGRAYEQYF.